Listed here are 21 T cell receptor beta chains from one sample, sequenced in a study of T cells after yellow fever vaccination. TCRdb reprocessed the 5' RACE reads with MiXCR, giving one entry per CDR3 protein. The table shows 100,000 to 150,000 distinct CDR3 sequences, with about 6.8% occurring only once. This material consisted of CD4+ T cells sorted from PBMCs, taken roughly seven weeks after the first yellow fever vaccination. The receptors were gathered from a man younger than 35 who received the YFV17D yellow fever vaccine.

This clonotype appeared many times. V gene TRBV29-1 combines with J gene TRBJ2-5, with unresolved D. Germline CDR1 and CDR2: SQVTM and ANQGSEA. This CDR3 spans 12 amino acids. V was clipped by 4 bases and J by 2 bases, with 8 bases between them. For the CDR3, the DNA is TGCAGCGTTGCGGCAGCGCAAGAGACCCAGTACTTC. Translation: CSVAAAQETQYF.

The chain links TRBV20-1 to TRBJ1-2; unclear D gene. There are 14 residues in the CDR3. From germline, CDR1 is DFQATT and CDR2 SNEGSKA (reference sequence). V lost 1 base and J lost 1, with 10 bases in between. CDR3 protein: CSARARRGNYGYTF. CDR3 DNA sequence: TGCAGTGCTAGAGCCAGGCGGGGTAACTATGGCTACACCTTC.

This clonotype was seen many times. J is TRBJ2-1 and V is TRBV6-2 or TRBV6-3; D is perhaps TRBD2 (6 bases). Trimming took 10 bases from V and 8 from J, leaving 18 bases between them. The CDR3 contains 13 residues. Germline CDR1 is MNHEY and CDR2 is SVGEGT. CDR3: CATERARGYEQFF. In nucleotides, the CDR3 is TGTGCCACGGAGCGGGCTAGAGGGTATGAGCAGTTCTTC.

The chain recombines TRBV12-3 or TRBV12-4 with TRBJ1-1; no definite D call. The ends were cut back, 1 base at V and 4 bases at J, with 10 bases in the middle. There are 14 residues in the CDR3. The CDR3 DNA reads TGTGCCAGCAGTTTAGATAGGGCCGGCACTGAAGCTTTCTTT. As protein: CASSLDRAGTEAFF.

This clonotype was observed many times. The chain recombines TRBV10-3 with TRBJ2-7, with D maybe TRBD1 (6 bases). The CDR3 spans 14 residues. Germline V gene data show CDR1 as ENHRY and CDR2 as SYGVKD. V lost 10 bases and J lost 2, with 18 bases in between. For the CDR3, the DNA is TGTGCCACCATAGACAGGACGACCCCCTACGAGCAGTACGTC. It specifies CATIDRTTPYEQYV.

This clonotype appeared many times. V gene TRBV5-1 combines with J gene TRBJ1-1; D is unresolved. The CDR3 has 15 residues. Germline V gene lookup returns CDR1 SGHRS and CDR2 YFSETQ. The germline V and J ends were trimmed by 0 bases and 0 bases, with 9 bases remaining between them. The CDR3 reads CASSLGLVLNTEAFF. DNA for the CDR3: TGCGCCAGCAGCTTGGGACTAGTGCTGAACACTGAAGCTTTCTTT. Looking up the rest from reference TRBV5-1 and TRBJ1-1 gives the full variable domain: KAGVTQTPRYLIKTRGQQVTLSCSPISGHRSVSWYQQTPGQGLQFLFEYFSETQRNKGNFPGRFSGRQFSNSRSEMNVSTLELGDSALYLCASSLGLVLNTEAFFGQGTRLTVV.

This clonotype is a singleton in its sample. V usage is TRBV9 and J usage is TRBJ2-5; D call uncertain. This CDR3 is 13 amino acids long. V was shortened by 1 base and J by 5 bases, with 9 bases between the two germline ends. Germline values: CDR1 SGDLS, CDR2 YYNGEE. The chain's CDR3 is CASSVSLGETQYF. Here the CDR3 DNA reads TGTGCCAGCAGCGTATCGCTGGGGGAGACCCAGTACTTC.

This clonotype was seen at least ten times. J is TRBJ2-2 and V is TRBV12-3 or TRBV12-4, with D hard to call. This CDR3 spans 12 amino acids. The V end lost 8 bases, the J end lost 6 bases, and 10 bases lay between the germline ends. CDR3 sequence: CASWASAGELFF. The CDR3 DNA is TGTGCCAGCTGGGCCTCCGCCGGGGAGCTGTTTTTT.

Ten or more counts support this clonotype. The chain couples TRBV7-9 to TRBJ1-1; a weak D match, TRBD1 (6 bases). Trimming removed 5 bases at V and 8 bases at J, with 15 bases between. Germline-derived CDR1 and CDR2 are SEHNR and FQNEAQ (reference sequence). This CDR3 is 13 amino acids long. The CDR3 sequence: CASSRLTGDEAFF. The CDR3 DNA is TGTGCCAGCAGCCGACTGACAGGAGACGAAGCTTTCTTT.

This clonotype came up many times. The chain has TRBV20-1 and TRBJ2-1; D possibly corresponds to TRBD1 (5 bases). The CDR3 is 13 residues long. Germline lookup yields CDR1 DFQATT and CDR2 SNEGSKA (reference sequence). V dropped 0 bases and J dropped 9 bases, with 12 bases sitting between them. The CDR3 bases are TGCAGTGCTAGAGACCCCCCCCAGGGTGAGCAGTTCTTC. As protein: CSARDPPQGEQFF.

J is TRBJ1-5 and V is TRBV7-2, with 9 bases matching TRBD1. From germline, CDR1 is SGHTA and CDR2 FQGNSA. The CDR3 runs to 14 residues. The trim removed 1 base at V and 7 bases at J, leaving 2 bases unmatched. Here the CDR3 reads CASSLGQGEQPQHF. CDR3 bases: TGTGCCAGCAGCTTAGGACAGGGGGAACAGCCCCAGCATTTT.

The sample holds many counts of this clonotype. The rearrangement joins TRBV12-3 or TRBV12-4 to TRBJ2-1, with 11 bases fitting TRBD2. This CDR3 is 15 amino acids long. J was trimmed by 10 bases and V by 5 bases; bases with no gene match: 10. The CDR3 region has the DNA TGTGCCAGCAGTCGCGGACTAGCGGGCGTTGGGGAGCAGTTCTTC. Its protein is CASSRGLAGVGEQFF.

This clonotype was found many times. The genes are TRBV6-5 and TRBJ1-6; 12 bases fit TRBD1. The CDR3 has 16 residues. J gave up 10 bases and V 2 bases, and 6 bases lay outside the gene matches. CDR1 MNHEY and CDR2 SVGAGI come from the germline V gene. The CDR3 DNA follows: TGTGCCAGCAGTTACGGGGGGACAGGGGGCAAATCACCCCTCCACTTT. This translates into CASSYGGTGGKSPLHF.

This sequence joins TRBV10-3 and TRBJ2-2; possible D gene TRBD2, 5 bases. The CDR3 is 14 residues long. V lost 5 bases, J lost 4 bases, and 11 bases lay in between. CDR1 is ENHRY, CDR2 SYGVKD, per germline. This chain's CDR3 is CAISSGWVTGELFF. The CDR3 coding sequence is TGTGCCATCAGTTCGGGGTGGGTCACCGGGGAGCTGTTTTTT.

This clonotype was counted many times. This chain joins TRBV6-5 and TRBJ2-1; 13 bases map to TRBD2. CDR3 length equals 14 residues. The germline gives CDR1 MNHEY, CDR2 SVGAGI. Unmatched junction bases numbered 5, after V lost 5 bases and J lost 10 bases. CDR3 residues: CASSTSGGAGEQFF. CDR3 DNA: TGTGCCAGCAGTACTAGCGGGGGGGCCGGGGAGCAGTTCTTC.

The table lists this clonotype with many counts. The chain joins TRBV28 to TRBJ2-2; D unresolved. The V end was cut by 6 bases, the J end by 3 bases, with 8 bases between. Germline CDR1 is MDHEN and CDR2 is SYDVKM. The length of the CDR3 is 13 residues. This chain's CDR3 is CASREPDTGELFF. CDR3 in DNA: TGTGCCAGCAGGGAGCCCGACACCGGGGAGCTGTTTTTT.

This clonotype occurred a few times. V and J are TRBV7-9 and TRBJ2-6, with 7 nucleotides matching TRBD1. Germline V lookup: CDR1 SEHNR, CDR2 FQNEAQ (reference sequence). This CDR3 has 16 residues. V lost 6 bases and J lost 4; bases outside the gene matches: 9. Here the CDR3 DNA reads TGTGCCAGCAGGCAAACAGGGGAAGGAGGGGCCAACGTCCTGACTTTC. It codes for CASRQTGEGGANVLTF.

There are many counts of this clonotype. The J gene is TRBJ2-5, the V gene TRBV7-2, with D maybe TRBD2 (5 bases). Between the trimmed V and J ends, which lost 3 bases and 5 bases, there was a span of 19 bases. CDR1 is SGHTA and CDR2 is FQGNSA in the germline V gene. The CDR3 has 16 amino acids. CDR3 sequence reads: CASSFLGGLARETQYF. Written as DNA, the CDR3 is TGTGCCAGCAGCTTCCTCGGAGGCCTTGCGAGGGAGACCCAGTACTTC.

A few counts support this clonotype. The chain joins TRBV20-1 to TRBJ2-5; D unclear. Germline CDR1 reads DFQATT; CDR2 reads SNEGSKA (reference sequence). V lost 5 bases and J lost 3, with 16 bases in between. CDR3 length: 14 amino acids. The CDR3 coding sequence is TGCAGTGCTGTAAAGGCAGCGTTTAAAGAGACCCAGTACTTC. It translates to CSAVKAAFKETQYF.

This clonotype was observed at least ten times. The V and J genes are TRBV20-1 and TRBJ1-5; 7 bases are a match to TRBD1. V lost 5 bases to trimming and J lost 0 bases; unmatched junction nucleotides: 10. Looked up from germline, CDR1 is DFQATT and CDR2 is SNEGSKA (reference sequence). This CDR3 region has 16 residues. CDR3 DNA: TGCAGTGCTGAGGAAGGGGGCTACTATAGCAATCAGCCCCAGCATTTT. Encoded protein: CSAEEGGYYSNQPQHF.

This clonotype has a count of ten or more. V usage is TRBV5-6 and J usage is TRBJ2-3, with unresolved D. V was pared by 7 bases and J by 5 bases, with 8 bases between. The CDR3 spans 11 residues. The V gene's germline CDR1 is SGHDT and CDR2 YYEEEE. DNA for the CDR3: TGTGCCAGCGGATCCATAGATACGCAGTATTTT. Protein: CASGSIDTQYF.